The text below deals with one T cell receptor (beta chain). Its cognate antigen has yet to be identified. Base-call qualities are not available, and no considerably larger clone is one nucleotide away. Receptor amplification or capture employed the immunoSEQ multiplex PCR assay. TCRdb's version of the immuneACCESS table is confined to in-frame rearrangements and falls short of the full clone set. An unresolved V gene accounts for under half of the shortfall where checked; the remainder is of unknown origin. The table for this sample lists around 200,000 clones; 91% of them were counted only once. More than 1.3% of the sample goes to the ten largest clones. Unmatched junction bases come to 2, with V trimmed by 1 base and J by 1 base. Per the germline V gene, SGHTA is the CDR1 and FQGNSA is the CDR2. CDR3 length: 15 amino acids, cysteine to phenylalanine. The retained sequence is limited to the CDR3, 45 bases, with the frame set at the first base.

This record belongs to a study of control samples from healthy donors and cancer patients (dated by TCRdb to 2019 to 2021). The specimen was blood. The V and J segments used are TRBV7-2 and TRBJ1-2; 8 nucleotides in the junction match TRBD1. This clonotype originated in a young woman in good health. The sequence in DNA is TGTGCCAGCAGCTTAGACAGGGGGAATAACTATGGCTACACCTTC. Translated, this is CASSLDRGNNYGYTF.